This TCR beta chain was sequenced for a study of cytomegalovirus exposure and HLA in healthy donors. General study findings and limits: Reports indicate that TCR beta sequences accurately predicted the HLA-A and HLA-B alleles of most subjects. The study designated 150 or so TCR beta chains cytomegalovirus-associated. Data from an earlier analysis indicated that most TCR beta V segments were productive either about 87% or about 30% of the time.

Germline V gives CDR1 SGHRS, CDR2 YFSETQ. With V trimmed by 2 bases and J by 4 bases, 8 bases remained unmatched. CDR3 length: 16 amino acids. With regard to this clone: The antigen remains undetermined.

Primers: 60 Vbeta forward and 13 Jbeta reverse. The repertoire was sequenced with immunoSEQ multiplex PCR; TCRdb's copy has only in-frame clones and lacks some. The profile shows 150,000 to 200,000 clones, around 79% of them singletons. The V gene is TRBV5-1, the J gene TRBJ2-2; 7 nucleotides align to TRBD2. The sample taken for sequencing was PBMCs. The source of this sequence is a woman aged 50 to 65 in good health and CMV-seronegative. The DNA of the CDR3 is TGCGCCAGCAGCTTCACGCGCGGGGAGGGCACCGGGGAGCTGTTTTTT. Protein: CASSFTRGEGTGELFF.